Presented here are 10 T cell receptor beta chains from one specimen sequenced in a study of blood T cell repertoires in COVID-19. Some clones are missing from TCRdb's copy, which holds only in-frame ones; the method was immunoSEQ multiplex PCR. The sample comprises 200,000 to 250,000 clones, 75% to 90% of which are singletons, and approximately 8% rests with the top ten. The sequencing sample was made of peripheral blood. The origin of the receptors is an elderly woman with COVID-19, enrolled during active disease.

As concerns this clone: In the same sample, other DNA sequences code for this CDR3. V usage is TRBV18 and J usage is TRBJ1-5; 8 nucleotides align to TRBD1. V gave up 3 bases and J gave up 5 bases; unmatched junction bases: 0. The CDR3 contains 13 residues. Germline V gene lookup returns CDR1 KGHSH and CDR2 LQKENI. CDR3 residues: CASSPDRDQPQHF. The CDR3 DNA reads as TGTGCCAGCTCACCGGACAGGGATCAGCCCCAGCATTTT.

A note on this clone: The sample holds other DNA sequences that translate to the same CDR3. The CDR3 loop reads CASSPGGETQYF. The CDR3 DNA reads as TGTGCCAGCTCACCAGGAGGGGAGACCCAGTACTTC. The rearrangement joins TRBV18 to TRBJ2-5; TRBD2 might be the D (6 bases). The germline gives CDR1 KGHSH, CDR2 LQKENI. V was trimmed by 2 bases and J by 5 bases, leaving 6 bases between them. The CDR3 extends over 12 amino acids.

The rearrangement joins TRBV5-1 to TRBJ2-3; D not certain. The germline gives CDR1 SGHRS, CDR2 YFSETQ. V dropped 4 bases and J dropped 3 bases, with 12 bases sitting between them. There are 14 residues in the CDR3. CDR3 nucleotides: TGCGCCAGCAGCCTGGGTTGGCGGACAGATACGCAGTATTTT. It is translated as CASSLGWRTDTQYF.

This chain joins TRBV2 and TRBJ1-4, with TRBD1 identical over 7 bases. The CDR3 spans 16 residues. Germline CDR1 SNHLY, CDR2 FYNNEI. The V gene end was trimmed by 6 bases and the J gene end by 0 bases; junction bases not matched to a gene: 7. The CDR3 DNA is TGTGCCAGCAGCCTCACAGGGGTGGCAACTAATGAAAAACTGTTTTTT. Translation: CASSLTGVATNEKLFF.

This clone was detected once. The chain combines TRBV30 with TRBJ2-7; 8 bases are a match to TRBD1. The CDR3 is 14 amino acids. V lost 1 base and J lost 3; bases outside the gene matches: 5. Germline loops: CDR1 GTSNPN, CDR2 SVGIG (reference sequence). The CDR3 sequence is CAWSGGTGFYEQYF. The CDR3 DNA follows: TGTGCCTGGAGTGGGGGGACAGGTTTCTACGAGCAGTACTTC.

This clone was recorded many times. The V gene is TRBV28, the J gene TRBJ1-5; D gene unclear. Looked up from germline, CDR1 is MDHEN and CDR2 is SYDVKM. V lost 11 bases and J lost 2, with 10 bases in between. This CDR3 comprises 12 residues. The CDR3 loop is CASRYGNQPQHF. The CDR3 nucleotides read TGTGCCTCACGGTATGGCAATCAGCCCCAGCATTTT.

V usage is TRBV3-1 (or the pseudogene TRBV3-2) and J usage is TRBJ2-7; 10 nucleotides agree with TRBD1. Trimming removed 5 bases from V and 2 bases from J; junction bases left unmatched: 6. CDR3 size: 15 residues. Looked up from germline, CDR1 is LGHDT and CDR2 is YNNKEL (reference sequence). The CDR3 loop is CASSTWTGGTYEQYF. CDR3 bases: TGTGCCAGCAGCACCTGGACAGGGGGTACCTACGAGCAGTACTTC.

CDR3 amino acids: CASSQDEARKRRSLTF. As DNA, the CDR3 is TGTGCCAGCAGCCAAGATGAAGCACGGAAGCGAAGGAGCCTCACCTTC. The rearrangement links TRBV3-1 (or the pseudogene TRBV3-2) to TRBJ1-2; unclear D gene. CDR1 LGHDT and CDR2 YNNKEL come from the germline V gene (reference sequence). The CDR3 is made up of 16 amino acids. V lost 0 bases and J 13 bases, leaving 24 bases between the germline ends.

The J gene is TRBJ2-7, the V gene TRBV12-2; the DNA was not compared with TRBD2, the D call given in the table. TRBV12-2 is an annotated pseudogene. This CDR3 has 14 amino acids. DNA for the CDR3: TGTGCAAGTCGATGTGGGACCCAGCGGGAGTTTCTCTGCTTC. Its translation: CASRCGTQREFLCF.

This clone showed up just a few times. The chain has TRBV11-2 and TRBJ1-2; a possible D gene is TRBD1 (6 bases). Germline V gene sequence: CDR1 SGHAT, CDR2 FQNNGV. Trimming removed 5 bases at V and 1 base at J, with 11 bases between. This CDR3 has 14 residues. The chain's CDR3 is CASSVRDINYGYTF. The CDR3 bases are TGTGCCAGCAGCGTCCGGGACATTAACTATGGCTACACCTTC.